This T cell receptor beta chain was found in a study of vaccination and CD4 T cells after COVID-19. Cultured CD4+ T-cell DNA underwent Oncomine TCR Beta short-read sequencing. TCRdb processed the PCR reads anew with MiXCR; each CDR3 protein has one entry. The sample has about 20,000 distinct CDR3 sequences, 65% to 80% seen once. V lost 1 base and J lost 5, with 5 bases in between. This CDR3 spans 11 amino acids. Germline V lookup: CDR1 DFQATT, CDR2 SNEGSKA (reference sequence). This clonotype was detected only a few times. Its antigen is currently unknown. Treatment reported: roughly 11-day PBMC culture with coronavirus spike peptide pools or control peptides (ViraFEST assay).

V is TRBV20-1 and J is TRBJ2-5; no clear D gene. The sequence came from a human donor who had recovered from COVID-19. The sample was CD4+ T cells from blood, cultured in vitro. The CDR3 reads CSARVGETQYF. The CDR3 coding sequence is TGCAGTGCTAGAGTCGGGGAGACCCAGTACTTC.